What follows describes a single T cell receptor (beta chain). In the original processing: Amplification from reference gene primers served as the basis for estimated nucleated cell counts. Produced via immunoSEQ multiplex PCR; TCRdb's table is partial and in-frame only. V and J calls and clone size follow that table, whereas D and trimming were derived from the DNA. This sample yields fewer than 15,000 clones, of which under 95% are seen a single time; 12% to 15% belongs to the top ten. This entry is derived from a study of blood T cell repertoires in COVID-19. Study-level background: Some COVID-19 samples were acute and others convalescent; all came from the United States, Italy and Spain. T cells, B-cell-depleted T cells, or PBMCs supplied cDNA or gDNA.

Trimming took 0 bases from V and 0 from J, leaving 9 bases between them. The CDR3 is 17 residues long. Germline lookup yields CDR1 LGHDT and CDR2 YNNKEL (reference sequence). This receptor was obtained from a human donor in a cohort sampled during active COVID-19. The chain is built from TRBV3-1 (or the pseudogene TRBV3-2) and TRBJ1-6; D remains ambiguous. Source material: peripheral blood. CDR3 sequence reads: CASSQDRRYSYNSPLHF. The CDR3 DNA follows: TGTGCCAGCAGCCAAGATCGTCGTTACTCCTATAATTCACCCCTCCACTTT.